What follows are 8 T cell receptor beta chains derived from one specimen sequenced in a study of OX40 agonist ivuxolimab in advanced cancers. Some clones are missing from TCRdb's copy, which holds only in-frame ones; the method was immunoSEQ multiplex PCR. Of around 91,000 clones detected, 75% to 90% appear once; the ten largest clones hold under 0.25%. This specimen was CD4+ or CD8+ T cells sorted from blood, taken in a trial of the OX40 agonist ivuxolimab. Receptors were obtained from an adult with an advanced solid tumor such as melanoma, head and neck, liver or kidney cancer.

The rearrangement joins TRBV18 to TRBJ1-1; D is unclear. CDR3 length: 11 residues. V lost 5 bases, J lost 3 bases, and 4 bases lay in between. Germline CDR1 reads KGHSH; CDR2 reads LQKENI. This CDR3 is CASSGDTEAFF. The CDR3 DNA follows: TGTGCCAGCTCAGGGGACACTGAAGCTTTCTTT. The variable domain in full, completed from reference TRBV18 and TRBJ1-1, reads NAGVMQNPRHLVRRRGQEARLRCSPMKGHSHVYWYRQLPEEGLKFMVYLQKENIIDESGMPKERFSAEFPKEGPSILRIQQVVRGDSAAYFCASSGDTEAFFGQGTRLTVV.

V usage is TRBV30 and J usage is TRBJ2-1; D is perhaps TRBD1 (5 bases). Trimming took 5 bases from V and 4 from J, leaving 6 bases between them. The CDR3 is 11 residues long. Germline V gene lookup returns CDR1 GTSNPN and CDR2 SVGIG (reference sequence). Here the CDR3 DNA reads TGTGCCTGGGCAGGGTACAATGAGCAGTTCTTC. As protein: CAWAGYNEQFF.

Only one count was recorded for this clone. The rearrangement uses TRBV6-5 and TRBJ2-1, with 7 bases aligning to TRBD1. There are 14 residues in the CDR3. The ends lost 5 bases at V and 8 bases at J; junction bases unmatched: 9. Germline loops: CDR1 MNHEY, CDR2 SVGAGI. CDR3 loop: CASSPRDSRDEQFF. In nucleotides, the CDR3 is TGTGCCAGCAGTCCCCGGGACAGTCGCGATGAGCAGTTCTTC.

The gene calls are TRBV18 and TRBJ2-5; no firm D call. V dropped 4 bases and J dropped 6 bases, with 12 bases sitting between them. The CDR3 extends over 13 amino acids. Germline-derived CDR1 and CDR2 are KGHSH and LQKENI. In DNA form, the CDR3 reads TGTGCCAGCTCACGTTTGAAAGTGCAGACCCAGTACTTC. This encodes CASSRLKVQTQYF.

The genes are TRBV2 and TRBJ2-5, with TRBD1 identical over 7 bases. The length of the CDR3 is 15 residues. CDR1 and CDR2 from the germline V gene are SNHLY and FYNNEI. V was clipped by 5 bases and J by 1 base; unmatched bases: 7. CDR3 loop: CASSYRTGTQETQYF. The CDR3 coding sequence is TGTGCCAGCAGTTATCGGACAGGAACCCAAGAGACCCAGTACTTC.

Written as DNA, the CDR3 is TGTGCCAGCAGCAACCAAGGGGGAAATACGCAGTATTTT. This translates into CASSNQGGNTQYF. The rearrangement uses TRBV7-9 and TRBJ2-3, with D perhaps matching TRBD1 (6 bases). Deletions cut 5 bases from V and 7 bases from J, with 13 bases between. The CDR3 runs 13 residues. Per the germline V gene, CDR1 is SEHNR and CDR2 is FQNEAQ (reference sequence). The full variable domain, in which reference TRBV7-9 and TRBJ2-3 provide the parts outside the CDR3, is DTGVSQNPRHKITKRGQNVTFRCDPISEHNRLYWYRQTLGQGPEFLTYFQNEAQLEKSRLLSDRFSAERPKGSFSTLEIQRTEQGDSAMYLCASSNQGGNTQYFGPGTRLTVL.

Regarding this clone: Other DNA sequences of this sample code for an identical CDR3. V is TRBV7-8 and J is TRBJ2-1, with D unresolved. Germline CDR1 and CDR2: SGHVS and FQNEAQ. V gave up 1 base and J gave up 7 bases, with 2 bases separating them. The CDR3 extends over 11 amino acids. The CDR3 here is CASSLGNEQFF. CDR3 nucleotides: TGTGCCAGCAGCTTAGGTAATGAGCAGTTCTTC.

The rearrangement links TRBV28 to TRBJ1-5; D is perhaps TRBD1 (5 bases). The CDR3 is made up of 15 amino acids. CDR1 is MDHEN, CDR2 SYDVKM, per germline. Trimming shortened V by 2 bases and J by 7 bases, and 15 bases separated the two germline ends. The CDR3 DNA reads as TGTGCCAGCAGTTTACTCGCCAGGGCGGGGCAGCCCCAGCATTTT. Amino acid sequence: CASSLLARAGQPQHF.